This T cell receptor (beta chain) was sequenced for a study of cytomegalovirus exposure and HLA in healthy donors. PCR used 60 Vbeta primers and 13 Jbeta primers. Source study methods: In a later analysis, tens of millions of unique TCR beta chains included roughly 11 million shared by two or more donors. Produced via immunoSEQ multiplex PCR; TCRdb's table is partial and in-frame only. The D gene and trimming were derived from the DNA, and the V and J assignments and clone size from that table. The sample consists of a few hundred thousand clones, around 80% of them appearing once. The length of the CDR3 is 13 residues. Germline V CDR1 and CDR2: MGHDK, SYGVNS. The V gene end was trimmed by 6 bases and the J gene end by 7 bases; junction bases not matched to a gene: 5. Every donor was a healthy person donating bone marrow.

This clonotype originated in a woman aged 40 to 50 in good health and CMV-seronegative. Sequenced input: PBMCs. The chain carries TRBV25-1 and TRBJ1-3; 8 bases align to TRBD1. CDR3 DNA sequence: TGTGCCAGCAGGGACAGGGTCGGGAACACCATATATTTT. It is translated as CASRDRVGNTIYF.